This TCR beta chain originates from a study of T-cell memory formation after mild COVID-19. Study-wide results and limits: The finding that pre-infection memory included some responding clones suggested that cross-reactive memory joined.

This clonotype turned up a few times. Antigen specificity is unknown. TCRdb reprocessed the 5' RACE reads with MiXCR, giving one entry per CDR3 protein. The table includes about 470,000 distinct CDR3 sequences, approximately 25% detected once. This CDR3 comprises 15 residues. V lost 4 bases to trimming and J lost 6 bases, with 15 bases between them. Germline V gene sequence: CDR1 SGHTA, CDR2 FQGTGA. This chain links TRBV7-3 with TRBJ2-2; D unclear. The material sequenced was PBMCs or a T cell subset sorted from them (not recorded which). The sequence derives from an adult woman who had mild COVID-19 (a few samples of this study predate the infection). Cell type and time point are not known. The CDR3 DNA reads TGTGCCAGCAGCTCAACGGGCCATCCGGCCGGGGAGCTGTTTTTT. Encoded protein: CASSSTGHPAGELFF. Based on the CDR3 plus reference TRBV7-3 and TRBJ2-2, the full variable domain is GAGVSQTPSNKVTEKGKYVELRCDPISGHTALYWYRQSLGQGPEFLIYFQGTGAADDSGLPNDRFFAVRPEGSVSTLKIQRTERGDSAVYLCASSSTGHPAGELFFGEGSRLTVL.